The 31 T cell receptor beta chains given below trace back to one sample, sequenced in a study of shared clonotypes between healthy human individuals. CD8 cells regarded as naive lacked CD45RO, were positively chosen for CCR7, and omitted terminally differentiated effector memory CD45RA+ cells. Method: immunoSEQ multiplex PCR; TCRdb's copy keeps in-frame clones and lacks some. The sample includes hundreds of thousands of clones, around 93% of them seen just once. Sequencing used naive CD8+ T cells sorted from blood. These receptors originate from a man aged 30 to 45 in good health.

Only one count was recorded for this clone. The CDR3 DNA is TGCGCCAGCAGCGAGTTTCGGGACTCCCGAAACAATGAGCAGTTCTTC. Translated, it gives CASSEFRDSRNNEQFF. The rearrangement joins TRBV5-1 to TRBJ2-1, with D possibly being TRBD2 (6 bases). Trimming left V 4 bases short and J 5 bases short, with 19 bases between. This CDR3 spans 16 amino acids. Germline V gives CDR1 SGHRS, CDR2 YFSETQ.

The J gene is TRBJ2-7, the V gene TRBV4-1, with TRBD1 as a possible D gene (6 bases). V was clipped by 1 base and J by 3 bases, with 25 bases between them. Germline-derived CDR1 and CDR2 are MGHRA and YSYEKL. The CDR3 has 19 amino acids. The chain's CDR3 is CASSQVYPQDSQGYYEQYF. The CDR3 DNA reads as TGCGCCAGCAGCCAAGTCTACCCGCAGGACAGTCAAGGTTACTACGAGCAGTACTTC.

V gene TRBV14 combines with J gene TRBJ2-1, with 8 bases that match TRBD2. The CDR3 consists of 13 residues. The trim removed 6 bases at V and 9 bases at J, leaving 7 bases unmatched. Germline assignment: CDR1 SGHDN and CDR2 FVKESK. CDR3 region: CASRLSGGGEQFF. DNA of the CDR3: TGTGCCAGCAGGCTATCCGGGGGGGGTGAGCAGTTCTTC.

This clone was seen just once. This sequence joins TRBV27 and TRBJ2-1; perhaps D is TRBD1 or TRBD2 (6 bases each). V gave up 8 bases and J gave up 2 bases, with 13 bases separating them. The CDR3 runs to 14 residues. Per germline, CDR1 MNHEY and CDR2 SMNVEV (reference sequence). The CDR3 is CASASGEAYNEQFF. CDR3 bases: TGTGCCAGCGCCTCAGGGGAGGCCTACAATGAGCAGTTCTTC.

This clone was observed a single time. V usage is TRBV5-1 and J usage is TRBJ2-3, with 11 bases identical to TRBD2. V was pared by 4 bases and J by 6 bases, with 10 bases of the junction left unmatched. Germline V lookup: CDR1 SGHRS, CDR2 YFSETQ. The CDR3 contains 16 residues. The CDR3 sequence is CASSTGLAALGDTQYF. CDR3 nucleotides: TGCGCCAGCAGCACGGGACTAGCGGCCCTTGGGGATACGCAGTATTTT.

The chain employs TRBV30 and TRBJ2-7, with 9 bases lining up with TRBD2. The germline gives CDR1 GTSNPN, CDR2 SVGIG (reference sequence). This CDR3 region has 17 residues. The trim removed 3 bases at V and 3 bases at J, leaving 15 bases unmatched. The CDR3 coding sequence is TGTGCCTGGAGCGTACGCCTCGGACTAGCGCGAAGCTACGAGCAGTACTTC. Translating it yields CAWSVRLGLARSYEQYF.

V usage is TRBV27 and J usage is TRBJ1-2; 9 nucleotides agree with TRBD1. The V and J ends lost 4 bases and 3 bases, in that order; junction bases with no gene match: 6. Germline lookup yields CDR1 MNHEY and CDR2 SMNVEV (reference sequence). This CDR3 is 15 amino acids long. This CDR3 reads CASSSGQGLDYGYTF. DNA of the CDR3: TGTGCCAGCAGTTCCGGACAGGGGTTGGACTATGGCTACACCTTC.

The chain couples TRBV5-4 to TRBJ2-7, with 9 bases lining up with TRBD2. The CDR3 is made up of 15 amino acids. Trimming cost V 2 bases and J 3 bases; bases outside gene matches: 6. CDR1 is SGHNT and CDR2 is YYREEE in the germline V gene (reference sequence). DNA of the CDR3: TGTGCCAGCAGCTTTGTTGCGGGAGGGTACTACGAGCAGTACTTC. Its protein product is CASSFVAGGYYEQYF.

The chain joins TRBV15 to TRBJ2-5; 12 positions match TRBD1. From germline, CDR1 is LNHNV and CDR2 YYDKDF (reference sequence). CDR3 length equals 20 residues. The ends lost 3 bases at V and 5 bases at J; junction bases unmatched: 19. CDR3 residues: CATSRRGTGGFVDVTETQYF. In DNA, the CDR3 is TGTGCCACCAGCAGGAGGGGGACAGGGGGCTTTGTTGACGTTACGGAGACCCAGTACTTC.

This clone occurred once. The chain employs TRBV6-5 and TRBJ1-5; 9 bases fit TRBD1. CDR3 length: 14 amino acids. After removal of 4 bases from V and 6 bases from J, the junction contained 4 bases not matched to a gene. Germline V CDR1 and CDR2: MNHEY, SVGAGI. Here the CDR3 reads CASSSGQGIQPQHF. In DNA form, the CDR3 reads TGTGCCAGCAGTTCCGGACAGGGGATTCAGCCCCAGCATTTT.

The CDR3 nucleotides read TGTGCCAGCAGTAAGACAGAACCTGACTACGAGCAGTACTTC. Translation gives CASSKTEPDYEQYF. The J gene is TRBJ2-7, the V gene TRBV2, with D perhaps TRBD1 (5 bases). The CDR3 contains 14 residues. Per the germline V gene, CDR1 is SNHLY and CDR2 is FYNNEI. V was clipped by 5 bases and J by 3 bases, with 14 bases between them.

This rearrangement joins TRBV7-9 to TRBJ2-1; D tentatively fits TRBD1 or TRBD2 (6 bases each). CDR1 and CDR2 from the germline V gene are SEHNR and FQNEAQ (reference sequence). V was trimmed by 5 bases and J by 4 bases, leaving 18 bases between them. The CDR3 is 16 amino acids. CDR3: CASSRERQGGYNEQFF. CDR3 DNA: TGTGCCAGCAGCCGGGAACGGCAAGGGGGGTACAATGAGCAGTTCTTC.

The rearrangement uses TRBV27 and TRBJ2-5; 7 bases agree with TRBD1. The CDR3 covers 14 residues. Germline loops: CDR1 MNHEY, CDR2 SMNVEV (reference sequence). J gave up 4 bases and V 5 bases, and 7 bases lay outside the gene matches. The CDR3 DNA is TGTGCCAGCAGTCACCGCCGGGACAGAGAGACCCAGTACTTC. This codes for CASSHRRDRETQYF.

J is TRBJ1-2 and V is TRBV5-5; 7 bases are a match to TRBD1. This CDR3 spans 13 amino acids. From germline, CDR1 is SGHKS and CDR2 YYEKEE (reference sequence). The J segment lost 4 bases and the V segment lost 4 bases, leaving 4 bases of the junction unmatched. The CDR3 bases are TGTGCCAGCAGCGTTGACAGGGTCTATGGCTACACCTTC. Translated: CASSVDRVYGYTF.

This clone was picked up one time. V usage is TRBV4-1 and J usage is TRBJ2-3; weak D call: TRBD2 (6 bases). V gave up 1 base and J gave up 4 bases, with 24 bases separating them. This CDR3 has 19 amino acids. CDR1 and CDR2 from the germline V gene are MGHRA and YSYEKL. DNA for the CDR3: TGCGCCAGCAGCCAAGTCAGCCCCCCGATCTCCGGGAGTGCAGATACGCAGTATTTT. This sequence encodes CASSQVSPPISGSADTQYF.

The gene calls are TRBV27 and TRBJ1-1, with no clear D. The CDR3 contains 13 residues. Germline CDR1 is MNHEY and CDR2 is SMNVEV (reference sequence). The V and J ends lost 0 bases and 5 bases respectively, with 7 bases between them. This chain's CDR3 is CASSLSVWTEAFF. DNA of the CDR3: TGTGCCAGCAGTTTATCTGTTTGGACTGAAGCTTTCTTT.

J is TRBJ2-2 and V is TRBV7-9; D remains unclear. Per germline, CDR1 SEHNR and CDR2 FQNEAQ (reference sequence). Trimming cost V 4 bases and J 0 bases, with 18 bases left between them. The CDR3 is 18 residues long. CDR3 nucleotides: TGTGCCAGCAGCTCCCCCTGGGAATACCGGACGAACACCGGGGAGCTGTTTTTT. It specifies CASSSPWEYRTNTGELFF.

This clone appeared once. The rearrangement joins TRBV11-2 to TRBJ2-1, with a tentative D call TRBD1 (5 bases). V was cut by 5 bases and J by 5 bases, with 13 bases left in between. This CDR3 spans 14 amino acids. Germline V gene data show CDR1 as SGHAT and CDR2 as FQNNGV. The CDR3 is CASSVPARDNEQFF. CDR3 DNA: TGTGCCAGCAGCGTACCTGCCAGGGACAATGAGCAGTTCTTC.

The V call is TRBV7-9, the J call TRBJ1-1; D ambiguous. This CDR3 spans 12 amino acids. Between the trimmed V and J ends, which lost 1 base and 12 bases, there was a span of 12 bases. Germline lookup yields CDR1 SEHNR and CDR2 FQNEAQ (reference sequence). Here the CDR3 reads CASSLGFSVPFF. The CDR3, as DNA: TGTGCCAGCAGCTTAGGTTTTTCAGTGCCTTTCTTT.

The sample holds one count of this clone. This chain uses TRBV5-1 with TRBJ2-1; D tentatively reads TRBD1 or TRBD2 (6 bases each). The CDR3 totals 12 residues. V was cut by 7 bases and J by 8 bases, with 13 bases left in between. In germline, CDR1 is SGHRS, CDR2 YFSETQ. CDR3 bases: TGCGCCAGCGGAACAGGGAGGCATGAGCAGTTCTTC. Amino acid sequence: CASGTGRHEQFF.

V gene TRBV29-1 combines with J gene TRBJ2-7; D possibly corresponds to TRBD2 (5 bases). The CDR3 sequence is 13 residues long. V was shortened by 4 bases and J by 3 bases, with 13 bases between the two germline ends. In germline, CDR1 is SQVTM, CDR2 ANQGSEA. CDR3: CSVGVAGLYEQYF. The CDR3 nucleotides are TGCAGCGTTGGAGTGGCGGGCCTCTACGAGCAGTACTTC.

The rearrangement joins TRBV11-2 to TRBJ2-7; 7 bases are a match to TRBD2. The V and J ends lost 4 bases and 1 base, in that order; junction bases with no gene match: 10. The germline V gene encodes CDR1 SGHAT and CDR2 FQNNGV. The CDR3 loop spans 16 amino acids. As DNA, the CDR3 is TGTGCCAGCAGCTGGGAAATGCTAGCGGATTCCTACGAGCAGTACTTC. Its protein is CASSWEMLADSYEQYF.

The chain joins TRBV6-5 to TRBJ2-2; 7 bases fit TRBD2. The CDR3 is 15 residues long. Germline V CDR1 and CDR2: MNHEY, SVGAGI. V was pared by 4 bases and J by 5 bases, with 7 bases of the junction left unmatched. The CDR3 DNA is TGTGCCAGCAGTTTAGTGGCGGGAGTAACCGGGGAGCTGTTTTTT. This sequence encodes CASSLVAGVTGELFF.

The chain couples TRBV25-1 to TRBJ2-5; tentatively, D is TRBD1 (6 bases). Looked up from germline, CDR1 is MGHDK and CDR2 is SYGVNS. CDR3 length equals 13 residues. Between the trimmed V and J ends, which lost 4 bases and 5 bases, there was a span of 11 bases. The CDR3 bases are TGTGCCAGCAGTGCGACAGGTGGCGAGACCCAGTACTTC. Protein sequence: CASSATGGETQYF.

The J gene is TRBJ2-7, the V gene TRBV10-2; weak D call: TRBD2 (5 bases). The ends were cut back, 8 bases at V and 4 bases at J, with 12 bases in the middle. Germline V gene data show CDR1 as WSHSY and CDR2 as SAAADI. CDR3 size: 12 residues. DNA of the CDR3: TGCGCCAGCGAGGCGGGCGGGTACGAGCAGTACTTC. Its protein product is CASEAGGYEQYF.

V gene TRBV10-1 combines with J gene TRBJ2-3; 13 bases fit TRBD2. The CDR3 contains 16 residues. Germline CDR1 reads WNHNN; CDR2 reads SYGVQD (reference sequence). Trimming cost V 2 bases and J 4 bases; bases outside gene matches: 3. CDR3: CASSEGLAGASDTQYF. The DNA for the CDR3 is TGCGCCAGCAGTGAGGGACTAGCGGGAGCATCAGATACGCAGTATTTT.

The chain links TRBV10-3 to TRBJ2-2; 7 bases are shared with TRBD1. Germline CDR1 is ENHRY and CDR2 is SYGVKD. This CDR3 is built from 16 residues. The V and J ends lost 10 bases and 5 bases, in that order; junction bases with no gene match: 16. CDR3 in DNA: TGTGCCACCCTAGACAGGGATATAGGGCAAACCGGGGAGCTGTTTTTT. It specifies CATLDRDIGQTGELFF.

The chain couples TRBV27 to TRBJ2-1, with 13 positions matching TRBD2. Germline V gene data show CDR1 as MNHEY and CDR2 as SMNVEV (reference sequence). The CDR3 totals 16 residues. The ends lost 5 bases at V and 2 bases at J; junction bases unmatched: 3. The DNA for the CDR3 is TGTGCCAGCAGTATGGGACTAGCGGGAACCTACAATGAGCAGTTCTTC. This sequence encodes CASSMGLAGTYNEQFF.

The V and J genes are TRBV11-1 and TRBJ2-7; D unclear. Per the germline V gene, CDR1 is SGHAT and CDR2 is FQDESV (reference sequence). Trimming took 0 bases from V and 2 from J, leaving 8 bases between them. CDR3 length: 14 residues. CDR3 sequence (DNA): TGTGCCAGCAGCTTAGCTGACAAGACCTACGAGCAGTACTTC. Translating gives CASSLADKTYEQYF.

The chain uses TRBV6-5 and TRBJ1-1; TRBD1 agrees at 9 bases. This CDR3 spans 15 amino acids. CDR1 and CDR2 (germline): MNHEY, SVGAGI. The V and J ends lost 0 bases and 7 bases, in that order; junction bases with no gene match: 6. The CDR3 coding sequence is TGTGCCAGCAGTTACTCAGGGGACAGGGTGTTTGAAGCTTTCTTT. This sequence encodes CASSYSGDRVFEAFF.

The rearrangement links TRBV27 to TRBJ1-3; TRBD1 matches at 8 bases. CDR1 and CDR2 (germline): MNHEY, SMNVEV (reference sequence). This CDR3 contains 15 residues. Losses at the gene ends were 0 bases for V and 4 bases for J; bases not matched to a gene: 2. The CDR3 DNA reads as TGTGCCAGCAGTTTATCGGGGACAGGCGGAAACACCATATATTTT. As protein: CASSLSGTGGNTIYF.